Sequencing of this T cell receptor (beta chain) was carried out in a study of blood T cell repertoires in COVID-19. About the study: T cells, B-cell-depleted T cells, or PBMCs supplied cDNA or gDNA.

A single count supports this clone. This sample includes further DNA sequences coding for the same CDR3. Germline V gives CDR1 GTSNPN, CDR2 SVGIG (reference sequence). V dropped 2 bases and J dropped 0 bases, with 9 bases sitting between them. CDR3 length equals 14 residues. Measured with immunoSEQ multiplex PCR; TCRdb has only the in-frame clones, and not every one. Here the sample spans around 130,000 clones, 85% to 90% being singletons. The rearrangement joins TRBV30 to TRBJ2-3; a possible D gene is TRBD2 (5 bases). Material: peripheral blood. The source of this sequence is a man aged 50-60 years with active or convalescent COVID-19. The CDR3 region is CAWSSGTSTDTQYF. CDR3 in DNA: TGTGCCTGGAGTAGCGGAACTAGCACAGATACGCAGTATTTT.